This is a list of T cell receptor beta chains from one sample in a study of T cell changes during pregnancy in multiple sclerosis. Repertoires were generated with immunoSEQ multiplex PCR, while TCRdb's copy carries only in-frame clones and drops some. The sample carries 60,000 to 75,000 clones, just over 90% recorded once. The source material was peripheral blood, sampled after pregnancy. These TCRs come from a female donor with multiple sclerosis, enrolled in a pregnancy study. Each CDR3 is given with its conserved first and last residue.

>TRBJ2-1|TRBV5-1
CASSTVSSGRWHEQFF
>TRBJ2-7|TRBV5-4
CASSPTRTSGYYEQYF
>TRBJ1-2|TRBV19
CASRRDSNYGYTF
>TRBJ2-3|TRBV11-2
CASSPLRLSTDTQYF
>TRBJ1-1|TRBV7-2
CASSELQGSEAFF
>TRBJ2-1|TRBV7-7
CASSFRSGASYNEQFF
>TRBJ2-3|TRBV30
CAWRHSGTSTDTQYF
>TRBJ2-1|TRBV5-1
CASNEGATDEQFF
>TRBJ2-7|TRBV19
CASSIDRDGGYEQYF
>TRBJ2-1|TRBV5-1
CASGPGLAGHNEQFF